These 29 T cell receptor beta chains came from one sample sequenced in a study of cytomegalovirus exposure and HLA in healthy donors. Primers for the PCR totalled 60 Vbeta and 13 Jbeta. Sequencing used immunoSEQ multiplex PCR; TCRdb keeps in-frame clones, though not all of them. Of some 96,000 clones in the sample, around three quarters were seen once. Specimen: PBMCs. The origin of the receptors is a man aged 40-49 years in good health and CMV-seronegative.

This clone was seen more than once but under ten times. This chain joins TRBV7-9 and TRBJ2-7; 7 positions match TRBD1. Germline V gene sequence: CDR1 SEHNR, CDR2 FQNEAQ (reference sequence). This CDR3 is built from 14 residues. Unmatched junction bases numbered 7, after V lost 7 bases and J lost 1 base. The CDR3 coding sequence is TGTGCCAGCAAGGAAGGGACAGCTTCCTACGAGCAGTACTTC. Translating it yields CASKEGTASYEQYF.

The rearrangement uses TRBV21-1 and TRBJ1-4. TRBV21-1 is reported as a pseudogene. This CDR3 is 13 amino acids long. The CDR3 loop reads CASSNGGIEKLFF. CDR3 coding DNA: TGTGCCAGCAGCAACGGGGGGATCGAAAAACTGTTTTTT.

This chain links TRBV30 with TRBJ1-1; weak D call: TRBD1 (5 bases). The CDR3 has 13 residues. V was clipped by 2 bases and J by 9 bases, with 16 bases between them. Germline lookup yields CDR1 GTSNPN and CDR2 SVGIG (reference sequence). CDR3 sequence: CAWSPGWGVQAFF. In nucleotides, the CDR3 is TGTGCCTGGAGTCCCGGGTGGGGGGTACAAGCTTTCTTT.

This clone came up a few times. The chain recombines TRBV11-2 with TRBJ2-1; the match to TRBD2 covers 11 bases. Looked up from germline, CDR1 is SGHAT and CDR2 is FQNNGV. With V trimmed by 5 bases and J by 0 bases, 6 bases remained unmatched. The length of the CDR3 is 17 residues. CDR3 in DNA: TGTGCCAGCAGCCCAGGACTAGCGGGTCGCTCCTACAATGAGCAGTTCTTC. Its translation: CASSPGLAGRSYNEQFF.

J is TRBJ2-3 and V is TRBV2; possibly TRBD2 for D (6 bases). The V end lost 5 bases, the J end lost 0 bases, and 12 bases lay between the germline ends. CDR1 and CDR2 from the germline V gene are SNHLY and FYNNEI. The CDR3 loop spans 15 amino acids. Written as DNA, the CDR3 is TGTGCCAGCAGTTCGGAAAGCGGGAGCACAGATACGCAGTATTTT. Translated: CASSSESGSTDTQYF.

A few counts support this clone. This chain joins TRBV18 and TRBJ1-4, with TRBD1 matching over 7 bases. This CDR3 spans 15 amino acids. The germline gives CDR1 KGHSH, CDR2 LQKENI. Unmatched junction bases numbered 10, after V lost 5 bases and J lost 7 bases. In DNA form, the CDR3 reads TGTGCCAGCTCAGCCACAGGGGATCGGGGTGAAAAACTGTTTTTT. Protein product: CASSATGDRGEKLFF.

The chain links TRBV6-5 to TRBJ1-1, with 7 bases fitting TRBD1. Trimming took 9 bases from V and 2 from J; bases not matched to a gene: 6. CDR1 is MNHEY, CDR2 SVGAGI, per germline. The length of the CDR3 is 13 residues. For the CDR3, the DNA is TGTGCCAGTAAAGGGGGCGGAAACACTGAAGCTTTCTTT. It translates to CASKGGGNTEAFF.

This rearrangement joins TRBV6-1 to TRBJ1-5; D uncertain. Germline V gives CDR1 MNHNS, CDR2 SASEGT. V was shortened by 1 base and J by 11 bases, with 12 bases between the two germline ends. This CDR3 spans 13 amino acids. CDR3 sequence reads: CASSEERVRAQHF. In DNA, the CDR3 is TGTGCCAGCAGTGAAGAGCGGGTAAGGGCCCAGCATTTT.

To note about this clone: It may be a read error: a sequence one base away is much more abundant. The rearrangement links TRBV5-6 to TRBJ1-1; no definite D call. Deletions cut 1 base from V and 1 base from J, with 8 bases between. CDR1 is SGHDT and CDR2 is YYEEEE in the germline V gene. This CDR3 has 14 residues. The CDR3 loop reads CASSLLATNTEAFF. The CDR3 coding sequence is TGTGCCAGCAGCTTGTTAGCGACGAACACTGAAGCTTTCTTT.

This chain's CDR3 is CASSSLGTENEKLFF. The CDR3 DNA sequence: TGCGCCAGCAGCTCGTTGGGGACAGAGAATGAAAAACTGTTTTTT. The chain carries TRBV5-1 and TRBJ1-4, with 7 bases matching TRBD1. The CDR3 length is 15 residues. Trimming removed 3 bases from V and 5 bases from J; junction bases left unmatched: 7. CDR1 is SGHRS and CDR2 is YFSETQ in the germline V gene.

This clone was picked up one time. The chain's CDR3 is CASSLLRQGVIEQYF. CDR3 DNA sequence: TGTGCCAGCAGTTTGTTACGTCAGGGTGTGATCGAGCAGTACTTC. The gene calls are TRBV28 and TRBJ2-7; D may be TRBD1 (5 bases). V was trimmed by 3 bases and J by 6 bases, leaving 18 bases between them. The V gene's germline CDR1 is MDHEN and CDR2 SYDVKM. The CDR3 length is 15 residues. The whole variable domain, remainder taken from reference TRBV28 and TRBJ2-7, is DVKVTQSSRYLVKRTGEKVFLECVQDMDHENMFWYRQDPGLGLRLIYFSYDVKMKEKGDIPEGYSVSREKKERFSLILESASTNQTSMYLCASSLLRQGVIEQYFGPGTRLTVT.

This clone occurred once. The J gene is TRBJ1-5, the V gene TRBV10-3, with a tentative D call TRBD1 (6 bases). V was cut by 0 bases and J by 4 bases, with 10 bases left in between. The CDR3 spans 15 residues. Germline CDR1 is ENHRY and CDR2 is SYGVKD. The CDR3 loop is CAISESKGTNQPQHF. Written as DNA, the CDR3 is TGTGCCATCAGTGAGTCGAAGGGGACAAATCAGCCCCAGCATTTT.

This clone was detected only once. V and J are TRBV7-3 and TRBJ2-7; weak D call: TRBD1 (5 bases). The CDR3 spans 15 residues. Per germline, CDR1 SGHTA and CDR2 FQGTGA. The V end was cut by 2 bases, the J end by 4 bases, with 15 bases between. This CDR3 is CASSLPSDSQYEQYF. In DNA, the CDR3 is TGTGCCAGCAGCTTACCCTCCGACAGTCAATACGAGCAGTACTTC. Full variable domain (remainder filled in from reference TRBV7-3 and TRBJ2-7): GAGVSQTPSNKVTEKGKYVELRCDPISGHTALYWYRQSLGQGPEFLIYFQGTGAADDSGLPNDRFFAVRPEGSVSTLKIQRTERGDSAVYLCASSLPSDSQYEQYFGPGTRLTVT.

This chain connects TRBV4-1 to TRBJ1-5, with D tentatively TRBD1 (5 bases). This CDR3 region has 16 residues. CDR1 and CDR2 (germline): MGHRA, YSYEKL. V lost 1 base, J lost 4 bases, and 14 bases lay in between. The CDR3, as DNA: TGCGCCAGCAGCCAAGCCTCGGGGGTAAAGAATCAGCCCCAGCATTTT. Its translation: CASSQASGVKNQPQHF.

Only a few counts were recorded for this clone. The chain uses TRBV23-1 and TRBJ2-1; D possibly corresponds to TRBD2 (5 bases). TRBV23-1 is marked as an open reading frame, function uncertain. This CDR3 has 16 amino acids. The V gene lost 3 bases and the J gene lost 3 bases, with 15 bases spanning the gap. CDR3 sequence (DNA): TGCGCCAGCAGTCAGGGCACTAGAATATTCTACAATGAGCAGTTCTTC. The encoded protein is CASSQGTRIFYNEQFF.

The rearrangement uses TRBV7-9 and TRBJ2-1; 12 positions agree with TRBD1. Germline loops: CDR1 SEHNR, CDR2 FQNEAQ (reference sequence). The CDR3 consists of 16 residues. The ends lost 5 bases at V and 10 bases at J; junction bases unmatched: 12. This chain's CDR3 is CASSPKSGTGGEEQFF. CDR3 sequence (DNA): TGTGCCAGCAGCCCGAAGTCCGGGACAGGGGGCGAAGAGCAGTTCTTC.

CDR3 coding DNA: TGTGCCAGCAGCTTGTCGAAGCCGGCGGACAATCAAGGATACGAGCAGTACTTC. Amino acid sequence: CASSLSKPADNQGYEQYF. This sequence joins TRBV5-4 and TRBJ2-7; perhaps TRBD1 as D (5 bases). Trimming removed 1 base at V and 4 bases at J, with 24 bases between. The CDR3 totals 18 residues. CDR1 is SGHNT and CDR2 is YYREEE in the germline V gene (reference sequence).

The CDR3 here is CASTRQGNTEAFF. DNA of the CDR3: TGTGCCAGCACCAGACAGGGGAACACTGAAGCTTTCTTT. The V gene is TRBV6-5, the J gene TRBJ1-1; TRBD1 agrees at 7 bases. Germline assignment: CDR1 MNHEY and CDR2 SVGAGI. The CDR3 spans 13 residues. V shed 7 bases and J 1 base; nucleotides not matched to a gene: 3.

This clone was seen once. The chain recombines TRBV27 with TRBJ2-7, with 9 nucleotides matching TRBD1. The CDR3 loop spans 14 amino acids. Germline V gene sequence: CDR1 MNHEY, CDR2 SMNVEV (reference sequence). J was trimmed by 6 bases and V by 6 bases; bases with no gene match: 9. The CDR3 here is CASSYGTGMGEQYF. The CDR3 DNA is TGTGCCAGCAGCTACGGGACAGGGATGGGCGAGCAGTACTTC.

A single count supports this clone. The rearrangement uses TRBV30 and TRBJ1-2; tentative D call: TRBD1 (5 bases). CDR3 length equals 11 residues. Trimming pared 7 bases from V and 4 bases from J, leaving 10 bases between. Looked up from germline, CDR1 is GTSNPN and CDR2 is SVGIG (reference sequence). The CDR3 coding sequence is TGTGCCTTAGACGGGGGCTATGGCTACACCTTC. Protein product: CALDGGYGYTF.

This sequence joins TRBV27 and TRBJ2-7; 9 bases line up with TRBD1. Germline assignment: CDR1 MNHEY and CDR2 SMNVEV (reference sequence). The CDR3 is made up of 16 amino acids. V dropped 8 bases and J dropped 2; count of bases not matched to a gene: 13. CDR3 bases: TGTGCCAGCCGGAGGCTAGGCCGGGACAGGGCCTACGAGCAGTACTTC. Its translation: CASRRLGRDRAYEQYF.

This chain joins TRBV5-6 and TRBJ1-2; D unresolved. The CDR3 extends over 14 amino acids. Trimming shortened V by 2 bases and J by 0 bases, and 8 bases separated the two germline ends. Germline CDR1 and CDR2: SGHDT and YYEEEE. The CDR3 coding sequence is TGTGCCAGCAGCTTCAGTGGAGCTAACTATGGCTACACCTTC. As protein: CASSFSGANYGYTF.

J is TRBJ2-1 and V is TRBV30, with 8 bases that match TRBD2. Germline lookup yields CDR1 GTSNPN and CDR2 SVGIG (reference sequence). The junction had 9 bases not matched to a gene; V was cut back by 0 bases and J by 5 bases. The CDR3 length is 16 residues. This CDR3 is CAWSVLLTGGNNEQFF. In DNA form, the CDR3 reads TGTGCCTGGAGTGTACTATTGACGGGAGGGAACAATGAGCAGTTCTTC.

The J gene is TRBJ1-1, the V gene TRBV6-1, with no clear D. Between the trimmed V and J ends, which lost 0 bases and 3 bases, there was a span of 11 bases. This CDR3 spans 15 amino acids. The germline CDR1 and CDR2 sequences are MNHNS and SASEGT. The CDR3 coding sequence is TGTGCCAGCAGTGAAGCGCCCCGACAATACACTGAAGCTTTCTTT. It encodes CASSEAPRQYTEAFF.

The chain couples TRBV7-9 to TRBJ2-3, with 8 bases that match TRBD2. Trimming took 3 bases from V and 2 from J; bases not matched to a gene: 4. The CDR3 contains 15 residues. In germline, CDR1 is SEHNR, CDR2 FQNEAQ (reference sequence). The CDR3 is CASSLSGLDTDTQYF. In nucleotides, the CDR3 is TGTGCCAGCAGCTTGTCGGGACTAGACACAGATACGCAGTATTTT.

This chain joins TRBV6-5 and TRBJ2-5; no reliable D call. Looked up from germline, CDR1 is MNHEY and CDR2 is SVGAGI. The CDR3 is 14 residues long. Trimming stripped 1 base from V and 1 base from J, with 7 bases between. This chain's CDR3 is CASSYFSGQETQYF. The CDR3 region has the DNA TGTGCCAGCAGTTACTTCTCGGGCCAAGAGACCCAGTACTTC.

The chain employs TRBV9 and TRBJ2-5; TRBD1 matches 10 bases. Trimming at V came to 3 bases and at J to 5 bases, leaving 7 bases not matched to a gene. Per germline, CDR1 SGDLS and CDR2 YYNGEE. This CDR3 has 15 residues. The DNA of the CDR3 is TGTGCCAGCAGCGGACAGGGGGCGCCCCAGGAGACCCAGTACTTC. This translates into CASSGQGAPQETQYF.

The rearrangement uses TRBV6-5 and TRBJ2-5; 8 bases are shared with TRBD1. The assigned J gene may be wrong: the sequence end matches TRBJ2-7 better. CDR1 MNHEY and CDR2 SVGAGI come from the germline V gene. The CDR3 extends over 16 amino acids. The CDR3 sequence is CASSSVPGTGSYEQYF. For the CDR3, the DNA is TGTGCCAGCAGTTCAGTTCCCGGGACAGGCTCCTACGAGCAGTACTTC.

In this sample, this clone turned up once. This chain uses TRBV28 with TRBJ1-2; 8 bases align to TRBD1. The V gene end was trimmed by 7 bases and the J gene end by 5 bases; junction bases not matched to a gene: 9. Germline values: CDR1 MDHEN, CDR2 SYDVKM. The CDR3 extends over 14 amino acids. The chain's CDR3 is CASNLDRVRYGYTF. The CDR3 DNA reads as TGTGCCAGCAACTTGGACAGGGTGAGATATGGCTACACCTTC.